Listed below are T cell receptor beta chains from one sample, sequenced in a study of CD8 T cells in Susac syndrome. TCRdb passed the immunoSEQ multiplex PCR reads through MiXCR, listing each CDR3 protein once. The sample holds tens of thousands of distinct CDR3 sequences, approximately 94% seen once. The specimen sequenced was CD4+ T cells from PBMCs. These TCRs come from a human donor with Susac syndrome. The CDR3 runs from the conserved cysteine through the conserved F or W. The order of the fields is clone size, V gene, CDR3 protein. Where a row states a size, it is once, few, many or the class of an expanded clone; other rows omit it.

size: -
V: TRBV12-3/TRBV12-4
CDR3: CASSFQFGASGHTDTQYF

size: -
V: TRBV20-1
CDR3: CSGAASTDTQYF

size: -
V: TRBV28
CDR3: CASSSPSLGTAYEQYF

size: -
V: TRBV29-1
CDR3: CSVVGQGAWNTEAFF

size: -
V: TRBV28
CDR3: CASSLWHRGQETQYF

size: -
V: TRBV7-2
CDR3: CASSPGGGTGELFF

size: -
V: TRBV4-1
CDR3: CASSQGQGPYGYTF

size: -
V: TRBV2
CDR3: CANQKRDSSNYNSPLHF

size: -
V: TRBV5-4
CDR3: CASSPARQRHHGYTF

size: -
V: TRBV5-1
CDR3: CASSLGRLASGELFF

size: -
V: TRBV18
CDR3: CASSPEGRGNQPQHF

size: few
V: TRBV4-1
CDR3: CASSQDRSRDNEQFF

size: -
V: TRBV7-8
CDR3: CASSPRWQEGEAFF

size: -
V: TRBV28
CDR3: CASSGTRERWTGELFF

size: -
V: TRBV14
CDR3: CASNRDYEQYF

size: -
V: TRBV29-1
CDR3: CSVESGPNTEAFF

size: -
V: TRBV28
CDR3: CASRGITDTQYF

size: -
V: TRBV6-5
CDR3: CASRQGPVAFF

size: -
V: TRBV19
CDR3: CASKSVGRNEQFF

size: once
V: TRBV7-7
CDR3: CASSRDRGRRTGELFF

size: -
V: TRBV5-1
CDR3: CASSPPAGNEQFF

size: -
V: TRBV2
CDR3: CASSWEREGGAFF

size: few
V: TRBV5-1
CDR3: CATTDITDTQYF

size: -
V: TRBV28
CDR3: CASSLFHRGLGGYTF

size: -
V: TRBV5-4
CDR3: CASSPGHAQETQYF

size: -
V: TRBV20-1
CDR3: CSAKWVWGPIDEQFF

size: -
V: TRBV7-9
CDR3: CASSSGYDQPQHF

size: -
V: TRBV7-9
CDR3: CASSLLATSETQYF

size: few
V: TRBV20-1
CDR3: CSAGGGGQPQHF

size: -
V: TRBV20-1
CDR3: CSATQGYNQPQHF

size: -
V: TRBV6-2/TRBV6-3
CDR3: CASRSIAGGPGEQFF

size: once
V: TRBV14
CDR3: CASSQGWVRGYNEQFF

size: -
V: TRBV7-9
CDR3: CASSLEWQETQYF

size: -
V: TRBV3-1
CDR3: CASSQEGHPSEQYF

size: -
V: TRBV29-1
CDR3: CSAPDTQNIQYF

size: -
V: TRBV19
CDR3: CASSILGTTNNEQFF